These 17 T cell receptor beta chains were all obtained from the same sample, sequenced in a study of T cell responses to AZD1222 COVID-19 vaccine. The data were produced by immunoSEQ multiplex PCR, yet TCRdb's version contains in-frame clones alone and is incomplete. The sample holds roughly 190,000 clones, approximately 92% seen once. Sequenced material: peripheral blood, taken on day 0 of AZD1222 vaccination. Receptor source: an adult in good health.

CDR3 loop: CASSVSGPRDSPLHF. In nucleotides, the CDR3 is TGTGCCAGCAGCGTTTCAGGGCCCAGGGATTCACCCCTCCACTTT. The chain uses TRBV9 and TRBJ1-6, with D perhaps TRBD1 (5 bases). Looked up from germline, CDR1 is SGDLS and CDR2 is YYNGEE. The CDR3 length is 15 residues. V was pared by 2 bases and J by 8 bases, with 14 bases between. The complete variable domain, with remaining parts taken from reference TRBV9 and TRBJ1-6, reads DSGVTQTPKHLITATGQRVTLRCSPRSGDLSVYWYQQSLDQGLQFLIQYYNGEERAKGNILERFSAQQFPDLHSELNLSSLELGDSALYFCASSVSGPRDSPLHFGNGTRLTVT.

V is TRBV10-3 and J is TRBJ2-7; D gene uncertain. The CDR3 has 14 residues. CDR1 ENHRY and CDR2 SYGVKD come from the germline V gene. The V gene lost 2 bases and the J gene lost 2 bases, with 10 bases spanning the gap. As DNA, the CDR3 is TGTGCCATCAGTGAGGTTCGGCGAACCTACGAGCAGTACTTC. Amino acid sequence: CAISEVRRTYEQYF.

This chain uses TRBV7-8 with TRBJ2-7; D is uncertain. Per germline, CDR1 SGHVS and CDR2 FQNEAQ. Trimming shortened V by 5 bases and J by 0 bases, and 11 bases separated the two germline ends. This CDR3 is built from 14 residues. The CDR3 bases are TGTGCCAGCAGCCGAACCACCAGCTCCTACGAGCAGTACTTC. Translation gives CASSRTTSSYEQYF.

The chain joins TRBV15 to TRBJ2-5, with 9 bases lining up with TRBD1. The CDR3 totals 17 residues. Germline V lookup: CDR1 LNHNV, CDR2 YYDKDF (reference sequence). The V gene end was trimmed by 2 bases and the J gene end by 2 bases; junction bases not matched to a gene: 9. The CDR3 loop reads CATSRPLSDRGQETQYF. CDR3 DNA sequence: TGTGCCACCAGCAGACCCTTATCGGACAGGGGTCAAGAGACCCAGTACTTC.

This sequence joins TRBV12-3 or TRBV12-4 and TRBJ1-1, with a tentative D call TRBD1 (6 bases). V lost 11 bases, J lost 5 bases, and 9 bases lay in between. The CDR3 has 10 amino acids. In nucleotides, the CDR3 is TGTGCCTCAGGGGAGACTGAAGCTTTCTTT. It is translated as CASGETEAFF.

The CDR3 is CASSLEGTSPYEQYF. CDR3 DNA sequence: TGCGCCAGCAGCTTGGAAGGGACTAGTCCCTACGAGCAGTACTTC. The V and J genes are TRBV5-1 and TRBJ2-7; TRBD2 matches 8 bases. CDR1 is SGHRS and CDR2 is YFSETQ in the germline V gene. This CDR3 has 15 residues. V shed 0 bases, J shed 2 bases, and the junction held 4 bases outside the gene matches.

This clone was recorded only once. The chain joins TRBV19 to TRBJ1-1; D unresolved. Trimming shortened V by 3 bases and J by 6 bases, and 20 bases separated the two germline ends. Looked up from germline, CDR1 is LNHDA and CDR2 is SQIVND (reference sequence). The CDR3 spans 16 residues. The CDR3 reads CASSIQEGVKGAEAFF. The CDR3 DNA sequence: TGTGCCAGTAGTATTCAGGAGGGTGTGAAGGGTGCTGAAGCTTTCTTT.

This clone showed up just once. CDR3 sequence reads: CATSDLDNQETQYF. CDR3 coding DNA: TGTGCCACCAGTGATTTAGACAACCAAGAGACCCAGTACTTC. V is TRBV24-1 and J is TRBJ2-5; D uncertain. Trimming removed 1 base at V and 0 bases at J, with 5 bases between. The CDR3 consists of 14 residues. Germline CDR1 reads KGHDR; CDR2 reads SFDVKD.

The chain carries TRBV12-5 and TRBJ2-7; TRBD1 is a possible D gene (6 bases). The CDR3 covers 13 residues. Germline V gives CDR1 LGHNT, CDR2 FRNRAP. The V gene lost 2 bases and the J gene lost 6 bases, with 11 bases spanning the gap. The chain's CDR3 is CASGLPPRGEQYF. Written as DNA, the CDR3 is TGTGCTAGTGGTTTGCCCCCCAGGGGCGAGCAGTACTTC.

The CDR3 reads CASSQRGAGPEAFF. The CDR3 region has the DNA TGCGCCAGCAGCCAACGGGGGGCTGGGCCTGAAGCTTTCTTT. The J gene is TRBJ1-1, the V gene TRBV5-1; the D gene is possibly TRBD1 (6 bases). CDR3 length: 14 residues. V was cut by 4 bases and J by 6 bases, with 16 bases left in between. Per the germline V gene, CDR1 is SGHRS and CDR2 is YFSETQ.

This clone turned up a few times. This sequence joins TRBV2 and TRBJ1-2; D remains ambiguous. The germline V and J ends were trimmed by 0 bases and 4 bases, with 9 bases remaining between them. Germline V gene data show CDR1 as SNHLY and CDR2 as FYNNEI. The CDR3 has 14 residues. CDR3 loop: CASSEARVVYGYTF. CDR3 in DNA: TGTGCCAGCAGTGAAGCGCGAGTGGTCTATGGCTACACCTTC.

The genes are TRBV28 and TRBJ1-6, with D hard to call. The V end was cut by 6 bases, the J end by 1 base, with 13 bases between. The V gene's germline CDR1 is MDHEN and CDR2 SYDVKM. The CDR3 is 16 amino acids. The CDR3 loop reads CASSSPGGSYNSPLHF. CDR3 bases: TGTGCCAGCAGCTCGCCCGGCGGGTCCTATAATTCACCCCTCCACTTT.

The J gene is TRBJ2-2, the V gene TRBV6-5, with 7 bases aligning to TRBD1. CDR3 length equals 15 residues. Trimming at V came to 6 bases and at J to 6 bases, leaving 10 bases not matched to a gene. Germline CDR1 and CDR2: MNHEY and SVGAGI. The CDR3 DNA sequence: TGTGCCAGCAGCAATAGGGGGCTAAAACCCGGGGAGCTGTTTTTT. It yields the protein CASSNRGLKPGELFF.

The chain recombines TRBV6-2 or TRBV6-3 with TRBJ2-3; D is uncertain. The CDR3 sequence is 15 residues long. Trimming shortened V by 3 bases and J by 2 bases, and 12 bases separated the two germline ends. Looked up from germline, CDR1 is MNHEY and CDR2 is SVGEGT. CDR3 in amino acids: CASSYLRLDTDTQYF. CDR3 sequence (DNA): TGTGCCAGCAGTTATTTGAGGCTCGACACAGATACGCAGTATTTT.

V is TRBV30 and J is TRBJ2-1, with 7 positions matching TRBD2. Germline CDR1 is GTSNPN and CDR2 is SVGIG (reference sequence). V was pared by 5 bases and J by 7 bases, with 5 bases of the junction left unmatched. This CDR3 has 12 residues. CDR3: CAWGILANEQFF. CDR3 bases: TGTGCCTGGGGAATACTAGCGAATGAGCAGTTCTTC.

This clone was found once. The same CDR3 is also encoded by other DNA sequences in this sample. This chain connects TRBV7-2 to TRBJ1-1; the match to TRBD1 covers 8 bases. V lost 4 bases, J lost 0 bases, and 4 bases stayed unmatched. The CDR3 is made up of 15 amino acids. Germline V gene sequence: CDR1 SGHTA, CDR2 FQGNSA. CDR3 DNA sequence: TGTGCCAGCAGCTGGGACAGGCGGTTGAACACTGAAGCTTTCTTT. Translated, it gives CASSWDRRLNTEAFF.

The chain carries TRBV29-1 and TRBJ1-2; D is undetermined. Between the trimmed V and J ends, which lost 2 bases and 0 bases, there was a span of 4 bases. The CDR3 covers 12 residues. Germline V gene data show CDR1 as SQVTM and CDR2 as ANQGSEA. Written as DNA, the CDR3 is TGCAGCGTTGAAAGAGCTAACTATGGCTACACCTTC. The encoded protein is CSVERANYGYTF.